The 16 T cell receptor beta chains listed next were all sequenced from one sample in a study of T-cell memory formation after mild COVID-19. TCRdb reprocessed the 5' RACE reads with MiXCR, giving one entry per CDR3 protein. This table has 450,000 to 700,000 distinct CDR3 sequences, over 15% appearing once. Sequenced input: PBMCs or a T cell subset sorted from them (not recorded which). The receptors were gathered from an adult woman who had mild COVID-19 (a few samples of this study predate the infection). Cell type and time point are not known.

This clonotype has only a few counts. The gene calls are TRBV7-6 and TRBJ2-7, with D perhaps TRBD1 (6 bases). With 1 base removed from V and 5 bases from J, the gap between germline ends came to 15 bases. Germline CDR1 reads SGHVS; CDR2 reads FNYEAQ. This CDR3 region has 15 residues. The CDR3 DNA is TGTGCCAGCAGCTTAGTAGGCAGGGGCTTGGACGAGCAGTACTTC. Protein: CASSLVGRGLDEQYF.

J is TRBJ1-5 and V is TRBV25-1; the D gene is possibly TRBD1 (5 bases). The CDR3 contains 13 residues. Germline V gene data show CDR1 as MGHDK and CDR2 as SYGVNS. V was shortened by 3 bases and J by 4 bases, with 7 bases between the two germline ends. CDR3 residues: CASSDRENQPQHF. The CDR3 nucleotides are TGTGCCAGCAGTGACAGGGAAAATCAGCCCCAGCATTTT.

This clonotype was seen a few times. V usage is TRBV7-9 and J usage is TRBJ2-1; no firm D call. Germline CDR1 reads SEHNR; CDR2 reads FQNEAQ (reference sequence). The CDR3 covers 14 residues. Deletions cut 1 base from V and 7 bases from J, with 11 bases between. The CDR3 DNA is TGTGCCAGCAGCTTAGTGGCTAGGCTTAATGAGCAGTTCTTC. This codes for CASSLVARLNEQFF.

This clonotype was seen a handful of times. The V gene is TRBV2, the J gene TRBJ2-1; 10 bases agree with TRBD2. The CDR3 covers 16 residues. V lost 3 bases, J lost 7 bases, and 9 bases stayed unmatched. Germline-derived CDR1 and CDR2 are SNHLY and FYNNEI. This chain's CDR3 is CASSEGAGGSGNEQFF. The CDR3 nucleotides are TGTGCCAGCAGTGAGGGAGCGGGAGGGTCGGGGAATGAGCAGTTCTTC.

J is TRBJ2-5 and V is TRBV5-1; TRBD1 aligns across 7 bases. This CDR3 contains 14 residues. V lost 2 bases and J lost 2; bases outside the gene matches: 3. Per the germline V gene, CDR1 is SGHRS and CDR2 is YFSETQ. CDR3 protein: CASSFPGGQETQYF. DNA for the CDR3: TGCGCCAGCAGCTTTCCAGGGGGTCAAGAGACCCAGTACTTC.

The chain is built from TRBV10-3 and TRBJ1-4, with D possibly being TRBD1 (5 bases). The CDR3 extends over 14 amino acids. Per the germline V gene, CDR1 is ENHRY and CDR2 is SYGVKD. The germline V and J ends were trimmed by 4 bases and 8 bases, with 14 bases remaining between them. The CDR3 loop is CAISGAGSGEKLFF. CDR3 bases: TGTGCCATCAGTGGGGCAGGATCAGGGGAAAAACTGTTTTTT.

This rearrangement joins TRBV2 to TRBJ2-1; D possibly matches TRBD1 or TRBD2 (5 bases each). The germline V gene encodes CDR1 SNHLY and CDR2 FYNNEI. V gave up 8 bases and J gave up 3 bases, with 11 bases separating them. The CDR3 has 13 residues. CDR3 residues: CASSGANYNEQFF. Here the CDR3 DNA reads TGTGCCAGCTCCGGGGCCAACTACAATGAGCAGTTCTTC.

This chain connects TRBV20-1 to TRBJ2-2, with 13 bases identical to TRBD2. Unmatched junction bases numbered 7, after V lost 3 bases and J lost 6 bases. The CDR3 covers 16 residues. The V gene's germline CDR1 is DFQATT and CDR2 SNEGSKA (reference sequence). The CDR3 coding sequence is TGCAGTGCTAGGGGGACTAGCGGGGCGAGAGCCGGGGAGCTGTTTTTT. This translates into CSARGTSGARAGELFF.

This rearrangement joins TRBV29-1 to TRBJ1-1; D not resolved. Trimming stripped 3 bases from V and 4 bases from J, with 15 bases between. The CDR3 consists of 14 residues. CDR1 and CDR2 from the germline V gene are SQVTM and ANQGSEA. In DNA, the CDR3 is TGCAGCGTTGAGCGGCAGACCCGAATCACTGAAGCTTTCTTT. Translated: CSVERQTRITEAFF.

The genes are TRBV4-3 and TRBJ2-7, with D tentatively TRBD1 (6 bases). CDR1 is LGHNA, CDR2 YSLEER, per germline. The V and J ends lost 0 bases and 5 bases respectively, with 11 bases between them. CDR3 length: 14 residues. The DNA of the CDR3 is TGCGCCAGCAGCCAAGATACGGACAGCCACGAGCAGTACTTC. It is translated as CASSQDTDSHEQYF.

CDR3 in DNA: TGTGCCAGCAGCCATGGGACAGTTCGCGAAGCTTTCTTT. Translation gives CASSHGTVREAFF. The V and J genes are TRBV3-1 and TRBJ1-1, with TRBD1 identical over 7 bases. The V gene's germline CDR1 is LGHDT and CDR2 YNNKEL (reference sequence). Trimming at V came to 3 bases and at J to 8 bases, leaving 6 bases not matched to a gene. The CDR3 has 13 residues.

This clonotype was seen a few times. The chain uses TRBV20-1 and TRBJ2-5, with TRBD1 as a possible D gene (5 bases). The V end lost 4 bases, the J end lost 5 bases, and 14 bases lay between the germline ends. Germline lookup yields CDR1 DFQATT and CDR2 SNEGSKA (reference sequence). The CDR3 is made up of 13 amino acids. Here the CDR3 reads CSAKGLPKETQYF. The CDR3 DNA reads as TGCAGTGCTAAGGGGTTGCCAAAGGAGACCCAGTACTTC.

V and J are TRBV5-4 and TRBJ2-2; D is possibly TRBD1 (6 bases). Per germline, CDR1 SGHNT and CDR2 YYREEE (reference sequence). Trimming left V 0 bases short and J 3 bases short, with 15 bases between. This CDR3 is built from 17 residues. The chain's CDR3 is CASSLDRDHQDTGELFF. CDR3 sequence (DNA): TGTGCCAGCAGCTTGGACAGGGACCACCAGGACACCGGGGAGCTGTTTTTT.

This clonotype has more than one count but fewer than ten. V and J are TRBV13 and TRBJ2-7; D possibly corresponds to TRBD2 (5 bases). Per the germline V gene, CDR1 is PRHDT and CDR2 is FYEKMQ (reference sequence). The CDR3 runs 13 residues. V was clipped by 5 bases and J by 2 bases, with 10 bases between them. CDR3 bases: TGTGCCAGCAGCGGATCCGGGGCCTACGAGCAGTACTTC. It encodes CASSGSGAYEQYF.

The CDR3 sequence is CASTEGFNYGYTF. The CDR3, as DNA: TGTGCCAGTACCGAGGGATTCAACTATGGCTACACCTTC. V usage is TRBV6-2 or TRBV6-3 and J usage is TRBJ1-2; D uncertain. This CDR3 spans 13 amino acids. Germline CDR1 is MNHEY and CDR2 is SVGEGT. V dropped 9 bases and J dropped 2 bases, with 13 bases sitting between them.

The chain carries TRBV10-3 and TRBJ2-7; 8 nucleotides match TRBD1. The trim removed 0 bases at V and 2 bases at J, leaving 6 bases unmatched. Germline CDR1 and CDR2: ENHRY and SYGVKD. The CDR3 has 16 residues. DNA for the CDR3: TGTGCCATCAGTGAGTCGTGGACAGGGAGGACCTACGAGCAGTACTTC. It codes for CAISESWTGRTYEQYF.